The 4 T cell receptor beta chains presented below share a single source sample, sequenced in a study of technical replicates of blood from several donors. TCRdb's table, derived via immunoSEQ multiplex PCR, lists solely in-frame clones and lacks some. The data show more than 90,000 clones, with approximately 95% seen just once and roughly 0.33% held by the top ten. The sample was T cells isolated from PBMCs. Receptors were obtained from a human donor in good health.

This clone was detected once. V and J are TRBV6-5 and TRBJ1-4; 8 nucleotides align to TRBD1. The trim removed 8 bases at V and 13 bases at J, leaving 9 bases unmatched. The germline V gene has CDR1 MNHEY and CDR2 SVGAGI. The CDR3 length is 12 residues. CDR3 protein: CASQGQGRRLFF. DNA of the CDR3: TGTGCCAGCCAAGGACAGGGAAGGCGACTGTTTTTT.

The chain carries TRBV9 and TRBJ2-1; 14 bases match TRBD2. Trimming at V came to 4 bases and at J to 9 bases, leaving 6 bases not matched to a gene. This CDR3 contains 15 residues. Germline V gives CDR1 SGDLS, CDR2 YYNGEE. The CDR3 region has the DNA TGTGCCAGCAGCCTTGGACTAGCGGGAGGCGGTGAGCAGTTCTTC. It specifies CASSLGLAGGGEQFF. Supplemented by reference TRBV9 and TRBJ2-1, the full variable domain reads DSGVTQTPKHLITATGQRVTLRCSPRSGDLSVYWYQQSLDQGLQFLIQYYNGEERAKGNILERFSAQQFPDLHSELNLSSLELGDSALYFCASSLGLAGGGEQFFGPGTRLTVL.

In its sample, this clone was seen a few times. The J gene is TRBJ1-1, the V gene TRBV30; 10 positions match TRBD1. The CDR3 spans 13 residues. V lost 7 bases to trimming and J lost 0 bases; unmatched junction nucleotides: 2. Germline CDR1 GTSNPN, CDR2 SVGIG (reference sequence). The CDR3 DNA follows: TGTGCCTACGACAGGGGGCTGAACACTGAAGCTTTCTTT. Its protein product is CAYDRGLNTEAFF.

V is TRBV7-2 and J is TRBJ2-5; D possibly corresponds to TRBD2 (6 bases). The CDR3 extends over 18 amino acids. CDR1 SGHTA and CDR2 FQGNSA come from the germline V gene. The V end was cut by 1 base, the J end by 2 bases, with 20 bases between. This chain's CDR3 is CASSLGVLGGGGQETQYF. CDR3 nucleotides: TGTGCCAGCAGCTTAGGCGTTTTGGGAGGCGGAGGACAAGAGACCCAGTACTTC.